The sequence of this TCR beta chain was determined in a study of cytotoxic CD8 clonotypes in ibrutinib-treated CLL. Study context: Response samples were taken after a median around 13 months of treatment, range 6 to 36. Overall study results and limits: Clonality, elevated at ibrutinib response, dropped back toward baseline at progression.

As for this clone: The antigen remains undetermined.

Roughly 1.8 micrograms of genomic DNA from cryopreserved PBMCs went into TCR beta libraries. The germline V gene encodes CDR1 SGHTA and CDR2 FQGNSA. This CDR3 contains 16 residues. V lost 5 bases and J 0 bases, leaving 14 bases between the germline ends. Clones were read by immunoSEQ multiplex PCR, and TCRdb kept only the in-frame ones, dropping some. Among more than 300,000 clones listed, roughly 79% were seen once. The sequences come from PBMCs, collected before ibrutinib treatment. The receptor comes from a human donor with chronic lymphocytic leukemia. The chain employs TRBV7-2 and TRBJ2-1; D could derive from TRBD1 or TRBD2 (5 bases each). The CDR3 nucleotides are TGTGCCAGCAGCCAATACTGGGGGAGCTCCTACAATGAGCAGTTCTTC. It encodes CASSQYWGSSYNEQFF.